These 5 T cell receptor beta chains came from one sample sequenced in a study of Graves' ophthalmopathy and Graves' hyperthyroidism. Amplified TCR beta CDR3 regions were obtained using RNA transcripts as template. Second-round multiplex PCR came after first-round RT-PCR with HTBI primers. Using its own MiXCR run on the multiplex PCR reads, TCRdb lists one record per CDR3 protein. The table records around 1.1 million distinct CDR3 sequences, 36% of them present only once. Material: peripheral blood or thyroid tissue (not recorded which). The receptors were sampled from an adult man with Graves' hyperthyroidism.

This rearrangement joins TRBV9 to TRBJ2-2; 8 bases fit TRBD1. V gave up 1 base and J gave up 6 bases; unmatched junction bases: 2. Germline CDR1 reads SGDLS; CDR2 reads YYNGEE. This CDR3 has 14 residues. The CDR3 sequence is CASSVQGAPGELFF. The CDR3 nucleotides read TGTGCCAGCAGCGTACAGGGGGCCCCCGGGGAGCTGTTTTTT.

This chain links TRBV29-1 with TRBJ2-2, with a tentative D call TRBD2 (5 bases). V lost 7 bases to trimming and J lost 4 bases, with 16 bases between them. The CDR3 is 14 residues long. Germline CDR1 reads SQVTM; CDR2 reads ANQGSEA. In DNA, the CDR3 is TGCAGCGCAATACGGACTGCGGGCACCGGGGAGCTGTTTTTT. It is translated as CSAIRTAGTGELFF.

The chain employs TRBV10-3 and TRBJ2-7; weak D call: TRBD1 (6 bases). The CDR3 length is 14 residues. Looked up from germline, CDR1 is ENHRY and CDR2 is SYGVKD. V lost 6 bases to trimming and J lost 5 bases, with 17 bases between them. The CDR3 protein is CAIRPQGVIHEQYF. CDR3 coding DNA: TGTGCCATCAGACCACAGGGAGTAATTCACGAGCAGTACTTC.

To note about this clonotype: A clone one base away is much larger, so this may be a read error. The V and J genes are TRBV10-3 and TRBJ2-7; unclear D gene. This CDR3 has 13 residues. Germline-derived CDR1 and CDR2 are ENHRY and SYGVKD. The CDR3 spells CVTTDKSSYEQYF. The CDR3 DNA sequence: TGTGTCACAACAGATAAAAGCTCCTACGAGCAGTACTTC.

This clonotype showed up many times. This sequence joins TRBV5-1 and TRBJ1-6; the D gene is possibly TRBD1 (5 bases). V lost 0 bases to trimming and J lost 5 bases, with 12 bases between them. The CDR3 has 16 amino acids. Germline V gives CDR1 SGHRS, CDR2 YFSETQ. This CDR3 is CASSLGRGKDNSPLHF. CDR3 DNA sequence: TGCGCCAGCAGCTTGGGACGGGGGAAGGATAATTCACCCCTCCACTTT.